This record concerns one TCR beta chain sequence. The data belong to a study of blood T cell repertoires in COVID-19. In the study overall: There were acute and convalescent COVID-19 samples, and they came from the United States, Italy and Spain. Sample material is recorded as cDNA or gDNA derived from T cells, B-cell-depleted T cells, or PBMCs.

In the original processing: The authors estimated nucleated cell counts from reference gene primer amplification. Sequenced by immunoSEQ multiplex PCR; TCRdb stores in-frame clones only, minus some. The DNA was the basis for D and trimming; V, J and clone size are from that table. The sample consists of roughly 200,000 clones, roughly 80% of them appearing once. This CDR3 spans 15 amino acids. J gave up 4 bases and V 5 bases, and 6 bases lay outside the gene matches. Germline loops: CDR1 SGHVS, CDR2 FQNEAQ. V is TRBV7-8 and J is TRBJ1-3, with 9 bases identical to TRBD1. The source of this sequence is a man in his sixties with acute or convalescent COVID-19. The source material was peripheral blood. Here the CDR3 DNA reads TGTGCCAGCAGCCCCGGGACAGGGAGGGGAAACACCATATATTTT. Translated, it gives CASSPGTGRGNTIYF.